In this sample, the clone carrying this T cell receptor beta chain turned up once. Its matching antigen is unknown. This sample is part of a study of T cell responses to AZD1222 COVID-19 vaccine. Broader study findings: The sample set comprised mostly white British donors with more females, and clonal diversity was possibly underestimated.

V was pared by 5 bases and J by 4 bases, with 17 bases between. The CDR3 is 15 amino acids. The germline gives CDR1 SEHNR, CDR2 FQNEAQ (reference sequence). The data were produced by immunoSEQ multiplex PCR, yet TCRdb's version contains in-frame clones alone and is incomplete. The table has 75,000 to 90,000 clones, approximately 90% seen once; the top ten hold 25% to 30%. The V and J genes are TRBV7-9 and TRBJ2-5; D perhaps matches TRBD1 (7 bases). Sequencing used peripheral blood, obtained 28 days after the second AZD1222 dose. This clonotype was sampled from an adult who received the AZD1222 COVID-19 vaccine. In nucleotides, the CDR3 is TGTGCCAGCAGCGCCAACAGGGGAGCGGGAGAGACCCAGTACTTC. Amino acid sequence: CASSANRGAGETQYF.